This TCR beta chain was captured in a study of neurological immune-mediated disorders. The study's findings and limits: The multiple sclerosis repertoire cluster showed no association with any clinical or MRI feature. The authors stated that larger cohorts are needed. Multiple sclerosis, the disease with the least TCR clonal expansion, fell below healthy controls, whereas HTLV-1-associated myelopathy showed the most.

The V and J ends lost 3 bases and 6 bases, in that order; junction bases with no gene match: 16. This CDR3 spans 16 amino acids. CDR1 is DFQATT and CDR2 is SNEGSKA in the germline V gene (reference sequence). This clonotype was recorded many times. What it binds is not known. TCRdb analysed the 5' RACE reads with MiXCR anew, one entry per CDR3 protein. The sample records about 71,000 distinct CDR3 sequences, about 3.4% being singletons. The chain has TRBV20-1 and TRBJ2-7; TRBD1 matches at 8 bases. The source material was PBMCs. This clonotype was sampled from a man between 40 and 49 years old with multiple sclerosis. The CDR3 DNA reads as TGCAGTGCTAGTCTCCTGGGGGGACAGGCTCTCCCCGAGCAGTACTTC. Its translation is CSASLLGGQALPEQYF.